This TCR beta chain was profiled in a study of shared clonotypes between healthy human individuals. Study overall: Ranging from 18 to 49 in age, donors were a couple of women and a few men.

Germline V gene lookup returns CDR1 SGDLS and CDR2 YYNGEE. The CDR3 runs 15 residues. Trimming stripped 0 bases from V and 2 bases from J, with 12 bases between. Assay runs were performed at deep level. Here immunoSEQ multiplex PCR was the method, and the copy in TCRdb shows in-frame clones only, minus some. The sample consists of 400,000 to 550,000 clones, roughly 85% of them appearing once. Roughly 90 million PBMCs went into genomic DNA for unsorted samples. With regard to this clone: The sample contains more than one DNA sequence encoding this CDR3.

The origin of this receptor is a woman in her forties in good health. Some clones in this sample may be carry-over from other donors' samples. The chain has TRBV9 and TRBJ2-7; D is perhaps TRBD2 (5 bases). Sequenced: PBMCs. The CDR3 sequence is CASSVGSSGTYEQYF. CDR3 in DNA: TGTGCCAGCAGCGTAGGATCCAGCGGTACCTACGAGCAGTACTTC.